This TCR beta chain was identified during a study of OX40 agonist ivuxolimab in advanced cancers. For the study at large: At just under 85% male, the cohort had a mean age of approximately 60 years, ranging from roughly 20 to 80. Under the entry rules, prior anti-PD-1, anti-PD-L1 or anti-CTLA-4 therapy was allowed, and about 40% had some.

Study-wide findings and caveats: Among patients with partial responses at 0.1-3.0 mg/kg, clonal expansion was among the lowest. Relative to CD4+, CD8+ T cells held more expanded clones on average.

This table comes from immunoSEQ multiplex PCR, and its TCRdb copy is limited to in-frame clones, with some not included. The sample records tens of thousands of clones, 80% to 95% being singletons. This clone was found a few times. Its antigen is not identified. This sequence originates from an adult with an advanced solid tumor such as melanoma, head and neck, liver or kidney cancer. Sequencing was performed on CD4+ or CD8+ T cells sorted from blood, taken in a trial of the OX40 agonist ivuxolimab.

The CDR3: CASKGYGTSDYEQYF. The CDR3 DNA reads TGTGCCAGTAAGGGATATGGGACTAGCGACTACGAGCAGTACTTC. The chain joins TRBV19 to TRBJ2-7; the match to TRBD2 covers 10 bases. The CDR3 is 15 amino acids. The V gene's germline CDR1 is LNHDA and CDR2 SQIVND (reference sequence). Germline trimming cut 7 bases from V and 3 bases from J; bases unmatched to any gene: 9.